The clone carrying this T cell receptor (beta chain) is a singleton in its sample. As yet, its antigen is unknown. Time point meaning: pre-treatment baseline. At 12 weeks after first infusion, RECIST 1.1 defined response for most patients. The V and J ends lost 3 bases and 2 bases respectively, with 14 bases between them. The germline gives CDR1 GTSNPN, CDR2 SVGIG (reference sequence). The CDR3 extends over 16 amino acids. The data derive from a study of blood T cell dynamics during melanoma immunotherapy. Overall study findings and caveats: At W3, later disease-control patients showed bifurcated PBMC repertoire changes, unlike progressors.

Each bulk PBMC sample had roughly 400 ng DNA loaded. Here immunoSEQ multiplex PCR was the method, and the copy in TCRdb shows in-frame clones only, minus some. The sample carries about 15,000 clones, 83% recorded once. The specimen was blood, collected from a patient treated with checkpoint blockade. The rearrangement links TRBV30 to TRBJ1-6; D uncertain. This receptor was taken from a human donor with melanoma. This chain's CDR3 is CAWRGGGPTYNSPLHF. The CDR3 DNA reads as TGTGCCTGGAGGGGCGGAGGACCCACCTATAATTCACCCCTCCACTTT.